This TCR beta chain was recovered during a study of molecular identifiers for immune sequencing clone quantification. Study-wide background: Naive CD8 RNA (around 20,000 or 99,000 cells) was divided into five aliquots, with four sequenced. Study results and caveats: Highly expanded clone sizes could be underestimated by identical TCR molecules sharing a barcode.

TCRdb independently ran MiXCR on the PCR reads; one entry per CDR3 protein. The top ten clones hold about 6.6% of a sample with about 40,000 distinct CDR3 sequences, 15% to 20% of them seen once. V lost 9 bases and J lost 4, with 18 bases in between. This CDR3 has 15 residues. Looked up from germline, CDR1 is KGHDR and CDR2 is SFDVKD. This clonotype showed up just a few times. Its antigen is undetermined. The sequenced sample was naive CD8+ T cells from blood, with Jurkat cell RNA spiked in. Subset defined: FACS-sorted CD8+CD4-CCR7+CD45RA+ naive T cells. The source is a human donor in good health. Some libraries in this study had Jurkat cell RNA spiked in. The chain combines TRBV24-1 with TRBJ1-5, with a possible D match to TRBD1 (6 bases). CDR3 sequence (DNA): TGTGCCACCGCAGGGAAGGACAGCCCTAATCAGCCCCAGCATTTT. The encoded protein is CATAGKDSPNQPQHF.